This T cell receptor (beta chain) is from a study of T-cell memory formation after mild COVID-19. About the study: TCR clustering was largely donor specific.

Using constant-segment primers, 5'RACE produced TCR alpha and TCR beta cDNA libraries carrying sample barcodes and UMIs. Using its own MiXCR run on the 5' RACE reads, TCRdb lists one record per CDR3 protein. The sample carries just over 300,000 distinct CDR3 sequences, roughly a fifth recorded once. Germline V gene lookup returns CDR1 DFQATT and CDR2 SNEGSKA (reference sequence). The length of the CDR3 is 16 residues. The J segment lost 5 bases and the V segment lost 5 bases, leaving 11 bases of the junction unmatched. This clonotype was counted at least ten times. V is TRBV20-1 and J is TRBJ2-7; 14 bases align to TRBD2. The sample consisted of PBMCs or a T cell subset sorted from them (not recorded which). This receptor was taken from a man aged 18 to 30 who had mild COVID-19 (a few samples of this study predate the infection). Cell type and time point are not known. CDR3 residues: CSASTSGGAGFNEQYF. The CDR3 nucleotides are TGCAGTGCTTCGACTAGCGGGGGGGCCGGTTTTAACGAGCAGTACTTC.